This record covers a single TCR beta chain. Its binding antigen is unknown. Base qualities are not at hand, and no much larger clone is one base apart. The sample belongs to a study of low-dose radiotherapy and immunotherapy resistance in tumors (dated by TCRdb to about 2022). Turning to the overall study: Cohort 1 received 0.5 Gy per fraction every 2 weeks, with a prescribed total PTV dose of 6.5 Gy. For Cohort 2, the dose was 1 Gy per fraction given every two weeks, adding up to 13 Gy in total across 26 weeks. Patients were given nivolumab as a 240 mg flat dose every two weeks and ipilimumab at 1 mg/kg every six weeks, with both drugs delivered intravenously. Cyclophosphamide 200 mg/m2 was given intravenously every two weeks, one day before each radiation and immunotherapy administration. Starting on cycle 1 day 1, patients took 300 mg of aspirin by mouth once a day for four cycles. Randomization of trial participants into treatment groups was not performed. Eight patients were included in the translational analysis, namely three from the first dose cohort plus the first five from the second dose cohort.

The data were produced on an Illumina HiSeq 2500. First-strand cDNA was synthesized with Superscript III and a set of TRAV- and TRBV-specific primers, covering both TCRalpha and TCRbeta chains. TCRs were amplified with Phusion for about 20 PCR cycles using a constant-region primer together with the adapter attached to the V primers. The MessageAmp II aRNA Amplification Kit was used to amplify the isolated mRNA, with in vitro transcription run for roughly 16 hours at 37 degrees C. The Dynabeads mRNA DIRECT Purification Kit was used to isolate mRNA for TCR sequencing. Indexed Illumina adapters were added in a second Phusion PCR of around 27 cycles, and the PCR products were purified with AMPure XP beads. The study's processing was this. Custom Perl scripts were used to pool TCR sequences that encoded the same protein, to remove out-of-frame sequences, and to calculate the abundance of each clonotype. Any TCR sequence backed by just one read was left out of the analysis. Among the metrics used to describe the repertoires were Shannon entropy, Gini index, clonality, richness, and the frequency of TCRs shared between repertoires. TCRdb trimmed public reads at Q25 via fastp, called clones via MiXCR and kept in-frame beta chains. Each entry is one CDR3 protein sequence, shown with its most common DNA and genes. Here the V and J calls rest on TCRdb's processing, not on the authors' analysis. Across this sample there are about 60,000 distinct CDR3 sequences, with roughly 24% seen only once. Together, the top ten hold about 6% of the sample.

Ends trimmed: V by 2 bases, J by 6 bases; bases unmatched to a gene: 9. The CDR3, from cysteine to phenylalanine, totals 16 residues. The kept DNA is CDR3 alone, 48 bases in frame from the first base. CDR1 and CDR2 (SGHNT, YYREEE) derive from the germline V gene (reference sequence). Sample time point, as interpreted from the label and publication: before trial treatment. The donors took part in RACIN, a single-arm, phase I, dose-escalation trial that combined nivolumab, ipilimumab, aspirin, low-dose cyclophosphamide and low-dose radiotherapy. Patients with advanced, TIL-negative solid tumors were considered eligible.

The chain joins TRBV5-4 to TRBJ2-3; 10 bases in the junction line up with TRBD2. The sequences come from PBMCs, collected before treatment. The receptor's source is a male donor with prostate cancer. For the CDR3, the sequence is CASSLNSLAGTDTQYF. The sequenced DNA: TGTGCCAGCAGCTTAAACTCACTAGCGGGAACTGATACGCAGTATTTT.